The clone carrying this T cell receptor beta chain was recorded only once. The data derive from a study of blood T cell repertoires in COVID-19. Background on the study: PBMCs, B-cell-depleted T cells, or T cells were the source of the cDNA or gDNA that made up the material.

Profiling relied on immunoSEQ multiplex PCR, and the TCRdb table lists in-frame clones only, not all of them. The sample lists over 250,000 clones, almost 85% occurring once. After removal of 4 bases from V and 0 bases from J, the junction contained 6 bases not matched to a gene. Germline V lookup: CDR1 SGDLS, CDR2 YYNGEE. The CDR3 spans 15 residues. The genes are TRBV9 and TRBJ1-1, with 7 nucleotides matching TRBD1. The source of this sequence is a middle-aged man with active or convalescent COVID-19. Sequenced sample: peripheral blood. The CDR3 bases are TGTGCCAGCAGCCCCGACAGGGCCATGAACACTGAAGCTTTCTTT. Amino acid sequence: CASSPDRAMNTEAFF.